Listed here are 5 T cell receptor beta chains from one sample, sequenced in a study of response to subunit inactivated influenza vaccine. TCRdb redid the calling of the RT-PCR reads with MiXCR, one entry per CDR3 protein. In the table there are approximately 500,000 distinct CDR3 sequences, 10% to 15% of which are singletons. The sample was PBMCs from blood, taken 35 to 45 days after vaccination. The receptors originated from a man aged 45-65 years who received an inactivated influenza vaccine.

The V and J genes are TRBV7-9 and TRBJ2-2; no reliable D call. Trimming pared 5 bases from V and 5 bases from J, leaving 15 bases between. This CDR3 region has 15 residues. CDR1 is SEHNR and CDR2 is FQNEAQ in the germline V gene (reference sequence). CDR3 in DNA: TGTGCCAGCAGCCCTTGGTCCATGGGGACCGGGGAGCTGTTTTTT. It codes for CASSPWSMGTGELFF.

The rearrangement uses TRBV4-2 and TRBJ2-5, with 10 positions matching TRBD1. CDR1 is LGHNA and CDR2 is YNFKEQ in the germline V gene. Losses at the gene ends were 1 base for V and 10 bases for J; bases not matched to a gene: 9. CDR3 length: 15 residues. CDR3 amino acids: CASSQGRDRGSVQYF. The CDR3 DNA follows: TGTGCCAGCAGCCAAGGACGGGACAGGGGTTCTGTCCAGTACTTC.

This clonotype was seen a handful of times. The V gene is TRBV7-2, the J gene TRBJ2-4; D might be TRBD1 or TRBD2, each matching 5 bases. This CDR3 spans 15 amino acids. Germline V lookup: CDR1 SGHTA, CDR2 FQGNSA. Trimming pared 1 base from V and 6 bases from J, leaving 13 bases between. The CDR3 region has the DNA TGTGCCAGCAGCTTAGGCAGAGGGGTGGGAAACATTCAGTACTTC. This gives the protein CASSLGRGVGNIQYF.

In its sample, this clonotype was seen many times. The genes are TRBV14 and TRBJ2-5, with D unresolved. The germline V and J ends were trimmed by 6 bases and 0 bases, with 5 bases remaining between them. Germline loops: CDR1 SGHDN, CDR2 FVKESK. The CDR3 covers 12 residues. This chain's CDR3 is CASSRYQETQYF. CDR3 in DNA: TGTGCCAGCAGTAGATACCAAGAGACCCAGTACTTC.

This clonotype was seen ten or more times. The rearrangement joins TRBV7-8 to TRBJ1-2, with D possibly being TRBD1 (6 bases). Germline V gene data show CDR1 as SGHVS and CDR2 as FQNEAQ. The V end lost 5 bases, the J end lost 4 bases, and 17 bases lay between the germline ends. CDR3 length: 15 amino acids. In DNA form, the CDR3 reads TGTGCCAGCAGCGTGTCAGGGGAGGGGCCCTATGGCTACACCTTC. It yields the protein CASSVSGEGPYGYTF. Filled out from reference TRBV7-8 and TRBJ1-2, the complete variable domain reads GAGVSQSPRYKVAKRGQDVALRCDPISGHVSLFWYQQALGQGPEFLTYFQNEAQLDKSGLPSDRFFAERPEGSVSTLKIQRTQQEDSAVYLCASSVSGEGPYGYTFGSGTRLTVV.